These 10 T cell receptor beta chains originate from one sample sequenced in a study of early stage breast cancer tumors. TCRdb's table, derived via immunoSEQ multiplex PCR, lists solely in-frame clones and lacks some. Of some 70,000 clones in the sample, approximately 79% were seen once. The sequenced sample was blood. These receptors were taken from a person aged 55 to 69 with breast cancer.

V usage is TRBV28 and J usage is TRBJ2-3; 9 bases fit TRBD2. V dropped 6 bases and J dropped 5; count of bases not matched to a gene: 12. Germline V CDR1 and CDR2: MDHEN, SYDVKM. This CDR3 spans 16 amino acids. The chain's CDR3 is CASRAPGREGQDTQYF. DNA of the CDR3: TGTGCCAGCAGGGCCCCAGGGCGGGAGGGCCAAGATACGCAGTATTTT.

This clone was picked up one time. The V call is TRBV28, the J call TRBJ1-4; D is unclear. With 3 bases removed from V and 7 bases from J, the gap between germline ends came to 12 bases. Germline V gives CDR1 MDHEN, CDR2 SYDVKM. The CDR3 extends over 14 amino acids. CDR3 sequence reads: CASSFVGTGEKLFF. As DNA, the CDR3 is TGTGCCAGCAGTTTCGTGGGTACGGGTGAAAAACTGTTTTTT.

CDR3 sequence (DNA): TGTGCCTGGAGTGCGGGACTAGGCACAGATACGCAGTATTTT. Translated, it gives CAWSAGLGTDTQYF. The V call is TRBV30, the J call TRBJ2-3; 8 bases fit TRBD2. Losses at the gene ends were 1 base for V and 1 base for J; bases not matched to a gene: 1. CDR1 is GTSNPN, CDR2 SVGIG, per germline (reference sequence). CDR3 length: 14 residues.

V is TRBV5-1 and J is TRBJ2-1, with D hard to call. The CDR3 has 11 residues. Germline CDR1 SGHRS, CDR2 YFSETQ. V was cut by 4 bases and J by 6 bases, with 5 bases left in between. Written as DNA, the CDR3 is TGCGCCAGCAGCATGGCCAATGAGCAGTTCTTC. Protein sequence: CASSMANEQFF.

The rearrangement uses TRBV6-5 and TRBJ1-4; weak D call: TRBD1 (6 bases). Germline assignment: CDR1 MNHEY and CDR2 SVGAGI. The CDR3 length is 15 residues. V was cut by 4 bases and J by 7 bases, with 16 bases left in between. CDR3 amino acids: CASSFLGGGGEKLFF. The CDR3 nucleotides are TGTGCCAGCAGTTTCCTCGGGGGCGGAGGTGAAAAACTGTTTTTT.

The chain uses TRBV5-4 and TRBJ2-3; D uncertain. The germline CDR1 and CDR2 sequences are SGHNT and YYREEE (reference sequence). This CDR3 spans 14 amino acids. With 0 bases removed from V and 3 bases from J, the gap between germline ends came to 8 bases. The CDR3 loop is CASSLGALTDTQYF. Here the CDR3 DNA reads TGTGCCAGCAGCTTGGGCGCCTTAACAGATACGCAGTATTTT.

This chain joins TRBV6-6 and TRBJ1-5, with D uncertain. The germline CDR1 and CDR2 sequences are MNHNY and SVGAGI (reference sequence). V lost 2 bases and J lost 5, with 16 bases in between. The CDR3 has 16 amino acids. The CDR3 nucleotides read TGTGCCAGCAGTTACCCTCCTACTAGGCCGGATCAGCCCCAGCATTTT. As protein: CASSYPPTRPDQPQHF.

The V call is TRBV4-1, the J call TRBJ2-7, with TRBD2 matching over 12 bases. Losses at the gene ends were 1 base for V and 2 bases for J; bases not matched to a gene: 3. Germline-derived CDR1 and CDR2 are MGHRA and YSYEKL. The CDR3 is 16 amino acids. For the CDR3, the DNA is TGCGCCAGCAGCCAAGCTTCTAGCGGGAGGGCCTACGAGCAGTACTTC. This gives the protein CASSQASSGRAYEQYF.

The chain joins TRBV7-9 to TRBJ2-7, with 13 nucleotides matching TRBD2. V dropped 4 bases and J dropped 2; count of bases not matched to a gene: 5. Looked up from germline, CDR1 is SEHNR and CDR2 is FQNEAQ (reference sequence). The CDR3 spans 16 residues. The CDR3 spells CASSSGLAGSTYEQYF. CDR3 bases: TGTGCCAGCAGCTCGGGACTAGCGGGGAGCACCTACGAGCAGTACTTC. The whole variable domain, remainder taken from reference TRBV7-9 and TRBJ2-7, is DTGVSQNPRHKITKRGQNVTFRCDPISEHNRLYWYRQTLGQGPEFLTYFQNEAQLEKSRLLSDRFSAERPKGSFSTLEIQRTEQGDSAMYLCASSSGLAGSTYEQYFGPGTRLTVT.

For the CDR3, the DNA is TGTGCCATCAGCGACAGACAGGGAGGCAATGAGCAGTTCTTC. Amino acid sequence: CAISDRQGGNEQFF. The chain uses TRBV10-3 and TRBJ2-1; TRBD1 is a possible D gene (7 bases). In germline, CDR1 is ENHRY, CDR2 SYGVKD. V lost 6 bases to trimming and J lost 6 bases, with 15 bases between them. This CDR3 region has 14 residues.